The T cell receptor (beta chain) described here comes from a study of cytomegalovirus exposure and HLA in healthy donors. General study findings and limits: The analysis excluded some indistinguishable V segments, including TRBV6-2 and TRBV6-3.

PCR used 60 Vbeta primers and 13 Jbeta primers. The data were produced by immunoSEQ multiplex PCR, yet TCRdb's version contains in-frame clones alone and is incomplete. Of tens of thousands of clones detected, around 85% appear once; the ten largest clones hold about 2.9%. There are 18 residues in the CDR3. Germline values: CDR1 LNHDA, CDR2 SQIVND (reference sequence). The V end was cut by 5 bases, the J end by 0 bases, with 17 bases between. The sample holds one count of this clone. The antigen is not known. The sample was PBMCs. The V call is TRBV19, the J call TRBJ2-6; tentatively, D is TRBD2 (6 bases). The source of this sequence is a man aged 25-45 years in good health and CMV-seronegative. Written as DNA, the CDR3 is TGTGCCAGTAGTGCAGCGGGCCCACCTCACTCTGGGGCCAACGTCCTGACTTTC. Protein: CASSAAGPPHSGANVLTF.